This T cell receptor (beta chain) derives from a study of shared clonotypes between healthy human individuals. The overall study: There were three CD4 naive, three CD4 memory, two CD8 naive and one CD8 memory plates per donor.

It was CD45RO-negative cells, positively selected for CCR7, that made up naive CD8 cells, with terminally differentiated effector memory CD45RA+ cells excluded. TCRdb's copy holds only in-frame clones and misses some; the assay was immunoSEQ multiplex PCR. The sample consists of 600,000 or so clones, roughly 98% of them appearing once. Points on this clone: What it recognizes is unknown.

Whole-study results and caveats: Genetic and exposure-history diversity was limited by the small donor number. Relative to clonotypes present in all four donors, those not shared had lower generation probabilities. Naive subsets usually exceeded memory subsets in estimated richness.

V lost 4 bases and J 8 bases, leaving 11 bases between the germline ends. The germline gives CDR1 SEHNR, CDR2 FQNEAQ (reference sequence). The length of the CDR3 is 12 residues. Sequencing was carried out using naive CD8+ T cells sorted from blood. This clonotype was obtained from a man between 25 and 39 years old in good health. The gene calls are TRBV7-9 and TRBJ1-2; D is unresolved. The CDR3 is CASSSDVLGYTF. The CDR3, as DNA: TGTGCCAGCAGCTCCGACGTACTGGGCTACACCTTC.